This entry concerns a single T cell receptor beta chain. Its antigen is as yet unknown. This record belongs to a study of cytomegalovirus exposure and HLA in healthy donors. In the study overall: The Caucasian-associated ancestry cluster contained about 80% of the approximately 410 genotyped donors.

Use of 60 Vbeta and 13 Jbeta primers characterized the PCR. Produced via immunoSEQ multiplex PCR; TCRdb's table is partial and in-frame only. Among 95,000 to 150,000 clones listed, about 60% were seen once. Study-wide results and limits: Many donors shared some public TCRs, even though most TCR sequences were rare. HLA alleles showed associations with 15,000 to 20,000 TCR beta sequences in a later analysis, at a 0.05 false discovery rate.

This TCR came from a middle-aged man in good health and CMV-seropositive. Specimen: PBMCs.

In DNA form, the CDR3 reads TGCGCCAGCAGCCAAGAGTACCCGACAGGGAACTATGGCTACACCTTC. It codes for CASSQEYPTGNYGYTF. The rearrangement links TRBV4-1 to TRBJ1-2; TRBD1 matches 7 bases. This CDR3 spans 16 amino acids. CDR1 is MGHRA and CDR2 is YSYEKL in the germline V gene. The J segment lost 2 bases and the V segment lost 0 bases, leaving 6 bases of the junction unmatched.